The sample holds one count of the clone carrying this T cell receptor beta chain. The junction shows a germline mismatch at one end, possibly a read error. The data derive from a study of CD4 and CD8 cells across lung adenocarcinoma regions. Samples came from patients with localized non-small cell lung adenocarcinoma. TCRdb called the PCR reads again in MiXCR, with one record for every CDR3 protein. The sample lists about 11,000 distinct CDR3 sequences, around 59% occurring once. CDR1 is MNHNS and CDR2 is SASEGT in the germline V gene. The CDR3 consists of 16 residues. The sequenced material came from CD8+ T cells from the margin of a lung tumor. V is TRBV6-1 and J is TRBJ2-3; tentatively, D is TRBD1 (6 bases). This TCR was recovered from a male donor with lung adenocarcinoma. The CD4 and CD8 labels of this study may be unreliable. For the CDR3, the DNA is TGTGCTAGCAGGGAAGCCGGGGCAGGGGTTCAGGATACGCAGTATTTT. Amino acids: CASREAGAGVQDTQYF.